A single sample gave rise to the 13 T cell receptor beta chains below, sequenced in a study of T cells in Graves' hyperthyroidism and ophthalmopathy (dated by TCRdb to between 2019 and 2020). Library preparation used multiplex PCR. The instrument was an Illumina HiSeq 2000. Amplification of TCR beta CDR3 regions was carried out from RNA transcripts. The TCR CDR3 was subjected to a first round of RT-PCR using the HTBI primer set and the Qiagen OneStep RT-PCR kit. Clones were called with MiXCR by TCRdb after fastp trimmed the public reads at Q25, and only in-frame beta chains were retained. Rows matching on CDR3 protein sequence are summarized as one entry with the most common DNA and genes. Across this sample there are hundreds of thousands of distinct CDR3 sequences, with 12% to 15% seen only once. Roughly a tenth of the sample rests with the top ten. The sample was blood. These receptors all come from a young woman with Graves' hyperthyroidism.

This clonotype was counted many times. The chain combines TRBV28 with TRBJ2-7; 10 nucleotides line up with TRBD1. Per the germline V gene, CDR1 is MDHEN and CDR2 is SYDVKM. The CDR3 extends over 14 amino acids. J lost 6 bases, V lost 6 bases, and 8 bases had no gene match. CDR3 loop: CASSQTGGVFEQYF. CDR3 bases: TGTGCCAGCAGCCAGACAGGGGGCGTCTTCGAGCAGTACTTC.

This clonotype was seen repeatedly, ten times or more. This sequence joins TRBV2 and TRBJ1-5, with D perhaps TRBD1 (5 bases). Germline V gene data show CDR1 as SNHLY and CDR2 as FYNNEI. The CDR3 is 15 residues long. Trimming stripped 3 bases from V and 6 bases from J, with 15 bases between. Here the CDR3 DNA reads TGTGCCAGCAGTGATCCGTCGGGGCATGGTCAGCCCCAGCATTTT. Amino acid sequence: CASSDPSGHGQPQHF.

Written as DNA, the CDR3 is TGTGCCAGCAGCCGACGGAATAGCGGGAACAATGAGCAGTTCTTC. Amino acids: CASSRRNSGNNEQFF. V is TRBV14 and J is TRBJ2-1, with 8 bases that match TRBD2. The germline V gene encodes CDR1 SGHDN and CDR2 FVKESK. The CDR3 loop spans 15 amino acids. Trimming removed 4 bases from V and 5 bases from J; junction bases left unmatched: 7.

This clonotype occurred many times. V gene TRBV27 combines with J gene TRBJ1-3; D unresolved. The CDR3 runs to 14 residues. V lost 5 bases, J lost 4 bases, and 12 bases lay in between. Germline V gene lookup returns CDR1 MNHEY and CDR2 SMNVEV (reference sequence). Here the CDR3 reads CASSPRSVGNTIYF. The DNA of the CDR3 is TGTGCCAGCAGTCCCCGGAGCGTCGGAAACACCATATATTTT.

V gene TRBV7-9 combines with J gene TRBJ2-1; weak D call: TRBD1 (6 bases). CDR3 length: 17 amino acids. Germline CDR1 and CDR2: SEHNR and FQNEAQ (reference sequence). Trimming left V 4 bases short and J 6 bases short, with 22 bases between. The CDR3: CASSSRARDKRVNEQFF. CDR3 DNA: TGTGCCAGCAGCTCCCGCGCCCGGGACAAGCGCGTCAATGAGCAGTTCTTC. Full variable domain (missing parts from reference TRBV7-9 and TRBJ2-1): DTGVSQNPRHKITKRGQNVTFRCDPISEHNRLYWYRQTLGQGPEFLTYFQNEAQLEKSRLLSDRFSAERPKGSFSTLEIQRTEQGDSAMYLCASSSRARDKRVNEQFFGPGTRLTVL.

The chain has TRBV4-3 and TRBJ1-2, with unresolved D. The CDR3 is 16 residues long. Trimming removed 0 bases from V and 5 bases from J, with 16 bases in between. Germline CDR1 is LGHNA and CDR2 is YSLEER. The DNA of the CDR3 is TGCGCCAGCAGCCAAGATTCGCCAGGCCCGCTTTATGGCTACACCTTC. This codes for CASSQDSPGPLYGYTF.

Many counts were recorded for this clonotype. The chain links TRBV28 to TRBJ2-7, with a tentative D call TRBD1 (5 bases). CDR3 size: 13 residues. In germline, CDR1 is MDHEN, CDR2 SYDVKM. V was shortened by 10 bases and J by 0 bases, with 13 bases between the two germline ends. DNA for the CDR3: TGTGCCACCGAAGGGCAGGGCTCCTACGAGCAGTACTTC. Translation gives CATEGQGSYEQYF.

Only a few counts were recorded for this clonotype. The chain's CDR3 is CASSLWSSGRRYEQFF. The CDR3 DNA reads as TGTGCCAGCAGTTTATGGTCTAGCGGGAGAAGGTATGAGCAGTTCTTC. V and J are TRBV27 and TRBJ2-1; 10 bases align to TRBD2. The CDR3 sequence is 16 residues long. V was clipped by 1 base and J by 8 bases; unmatched bases: 8. Germline V lookup: CDR1 MNHEY, CDR2 SMNVEV (reference sequence).

The table lists this clonotype with many counts. The chain carries TRBV7-9 and TRBJ2-1; D ambiguous. The CDR3 runs to 16 residues. The germline V gene encodes CDR1 SEHNR and CDR2 FQNEAQ (reference sequence). V lost 5 bases, J lost 3 bases, and 17 bases lay in between. CDR3 residues: CASSPVVGLGYNEQFF. CDR3 sequence (DNA): TGTGCCAGCAGCCCCGTAGTGGGCCTCGGCTACAATGAGCAGTTCTTC.

The chain is built from TRBV12-3 or TRBV12-4 and TRBJ2-3; no reliable D call. V lost 7 bases and J 0 bases, leaving 8 bases between the germline ends. The CDR3 sequence is 13 residues long. This CDR3 is CASKILSTDTQYF. CDR3 nucleotides: TGTGCCAGCAAAATCCTTAGCACAGATACGCAGTATTTT.

The chain is built from TRBV4-1 and TRBJ1-4; TRBD1 might be the D (6 bases). This CDR3 contains 16 residues. Germline CDR1 is MGHRA and CDR2 is YSYEKL. Trimming removed 0 bases from V and 0 bases from J, with 8 bases in between. The CDR3 spells CASSQEGAATNEKLFF. The CDR3 DNA reads as TGCGCCAGCAGCCAAGAGGGGGCAGCAACTAATGAAAAACTGTTTTTT.

This clonotype was seen a handful of times. The chain couples TRBV28 to TRBJ2-1; 8 bases line up with TRBD1. J lost 9 bases, V lost 6 bases, and 13 bases had no gene match. The length of the CDR3 is 15 residues. Germline V gives CDR1 MDHEN, CDR2 SYDVKM. The CDR3 DNA sequence: TGTGCCAGCAGGACACCGGGACAGGCTTCGGGTGAGCAGTTCTTC. Protein product: CASRTPGQASGEQFF. Combining the CDR3 with reference TRBV28 and TRBJ2-1 gives the whole variable domain DVKVTQSSRYLVKRTGEKVFLECVQDMDHENMFWYRQDPGLGLRLIYFSYDVKMKEKGDIPEGYSVSREKKERFSLILESASTNQTSMYLCASRTPGQASGEQFFGPGTRLTVL.

The chain employs TRBV7-2 and TRBJ1-3; D remains unclear. V gave up 5 bases and J gave up 8 bases, with 16 bases separating them. CDR1 is SGHTA and CDR2 is FQGNSA in the germline V gene. The CDR3 loop spans 14 amino acids. The CDR3 DNA reads as TGTGCCAGCAGCAACAACCAGGCGGCAGACACCATATATTTT. Protein product: CASSNNQAADTIYF.